Sequencing of this TCR beta chain was carried out in a study of blood T cell repertoires in COVID-19. Study-wide context: Material from acute and convalescent COVID-19 was sourced from the United States, Italy and Spain. Nucleic acid was either cDNA or gDNA, and it came from T cells, B-cell-depleted T cells, or PBMCs.

Original data processing: Amplification of reference gene primers provided the estimated nucleated cell counts. Produced via immunoSEQ multiplex PCR; TCRdb's table is partial and in-frame only. That table gives V, J and clone size, and the DNA gave D and trimming. The table has approximately 220,000 clones, approximately 80% seen once. The sample was peripheral blood. This clonotype was obtained from a woman aged 70-85 years with acute or convalescent COVID-19.

CDR3: CASSVGFQGNTQYF. CDR3 nucleotides: TGCGCCAGCAGCGTAGGGTTTCAGGGCAATACGCAGTATTTT. The chain is built from TRBV4-1 and TRBJ2-3, with D perhaps TRBD1 (5 bases). Germline values: CDR1 MGHRA, CDR2 YSYEKL. Trimming left V 5 bases short and J 7 bases short, with 16 bases between. This CDR3 is built from 14 residues.